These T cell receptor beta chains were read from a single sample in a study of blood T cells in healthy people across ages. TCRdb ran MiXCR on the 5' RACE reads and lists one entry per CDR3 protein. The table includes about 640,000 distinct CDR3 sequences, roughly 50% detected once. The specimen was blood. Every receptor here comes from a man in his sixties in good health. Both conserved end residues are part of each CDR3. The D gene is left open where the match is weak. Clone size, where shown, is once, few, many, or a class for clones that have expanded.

CDR3 protein: CASSLRDVDGYTF
CDR3 DNA: TGTGCCAGCAGTTTGCGGGATGTGGATGGCTACACCTTC
D gene: .
clone size: .
J gene: TRBJ1-2
V gene: TRBV12-3/TRBV12-4
CDR3 length: 13

CDR3 protein: CSVEEGALNYGYTF
CDR3 DNA: TGCAGCGTTGAGGAGGGGGCGCTTAACTATGGCTACACCTTC
D gene: TRBD1
clone size: .
J gene: TRBJ1-2
V gene: TRBV29-1
CDR3 length: 14

CDR3 protein: CASNVGTSTDTQYF
CDR3 DNA: TGTGCCAGCAACGTGGGGACTAGCACAGATACGCAGTATTTT
D gene: .
clone size: .
J gene: TRBJ2-3
V gene: TRBV12-3/TRBV12-4
CDR3 length: 14

CDR3 protein: CASSPRTGGAGYGYTF
CDR3 DNA: TGCGCCAGCAGCCCGCGGACAGGGGGCGCAGGGTATGGCTACACCTTC
D gene: TRBD1
clone size: .
J gene: TRBJ1-2
V gene: TRBV4-1
CDR3 length: 16

CDR3 protein: CASSYPGGQGRMGTEAFF
CDR3 DNA: TGTGCCAGCAGTTACCCTGGGGGACAGGGTCGAATGGGCACTGAAGCTTTCTTT
D gene: TRBD1
clone size: .
J gene: TRBJ1-1
V gene: TRBV6-5
CDR3 length: 18

CDR3 protein: CASSLFGGAQETQYF
CDR3 DNA: TGTGCCAGCAGCTTATTCGGGGGGGCACAAGAGACCCAGTACTTC
D gene: TRBD2
clone size: few
J gene: TRBJ2-5
V gene: TRBV7-2
CDR3 length: 15

CDR3 protein: CAIRPGQGVDEQFF
CDR3 DNA: TGTGCCATCAGACCGGGACAGGGAGTTGATGAGCAGTTCTTC
D gene: TRBD1
clone size: .
J gene: TRBJ2-1
V gene: TRBV10-3
CDR3 length: 14

CDR3 protein: CASSYAWAGDSNSPLHF
CDR3 DNA: TGTGCCAGCAGTTACGCTTGGGCAGGGGACAGTAATTCACCCCTCCACTTT
D gene: TRBD1
clone size: .
J gene: TRBJ1-6
V gene: TRBV6-2/TRBV6-3
CDR3 length: 17

CDR3 protein: CASSQVQAGSGGQNTGELFF
CDR3 DNA: TGTGCCAGCAGCCAAGTTCAGGCGGGTAGCGGGGGCCAGAACACCGGGGAGCTGTTTTTT
D gene: TRBD2
clone size: .
J gene: TRBJ2-2
V gene: TRBV4-2
CDR3 length: 20

CDR3 protein: CASSLWHSDYEQYF
CDR3 DNA: TGTGCCAGCAGCTTGTGGCACTCCGACTACGAGCAGTACTTC
D gene: .
clone size: .
J gene: TRBJ2-7
V gene: TRBV5-6
CDR3 length: 14

CDR3 protein: CASSPTSGGRQQYF
CDR3 DNA: TGTGCCAGCAGTCCTACTAGCGGGGGGCGCCAGCAGTACTTC
D gene: TRBD2
clone size: .
J gene: TRBJ2-5
V gene: TRBV3-1
CDR3 length: 14

CDR3 protein: CSVTSGSLHEQFF
CDR3 DNA: TGCAGTGTTACTAGCGGGAGTTTACATGAGCAGTTCTTC
D gene: TRBD2
clone size: .
J gene: TRBJ2-1
V gene: TRBV20-1
CDR3 length: 13

CDR3 protein: CASSKRKNTEAFF
CDR3 DNA: TGTGCCAGCAGCAAGAGGAAGAACACTGAAGCTTTCTTT
D gene: .
clone size: .
J gene: TRBJ1-1
V gene: TRBV21-1
CDR3 length: 13

CDR3 protein: CASSPGQDPGKLFF
CDR3 DNA: TGTGCCAGCAGTCCCGGACAGGACCCCGGGAAACTGTTTTTT
D gene: TRBD1
clone size: .
J gene: TRBJ1-4
V gene: TRBV6-1
CDR3 length: 14

CDR3 protein: CASSPRGTDNQPQHF
CDR3 DNA: TGCGCCAGCAGCCCCAGGGGGACGGACAATCAGCCCCAGCATTTT
D gene: TRBD1
clone size: .
J gene: TRBJ1-5
V gene: TRBV5-1
CDR3 length: 15

CDR3 protein: CASSLGDSSYNSPLHF
CDR3 DNA: TGCGCCAGCAGCTTGGGTGACAGCTCCTATAATTCACCCCTCCACTTT
D gene: .
clone size: .
J gene: TRBJ1-6
V gene: TRBV5-1
CDR3 length: 16

CDR3 protein: CASRRQGRGEAQYF
CDR3 DNA: TGTGCCAGCAGACGACAGGGGAGGGGAGAGGCCCAGTACTTC
D gene: .
clone size: .
J gene: TRBJ2-4
V gene: TRBV6-5
CDR3 length: 14

CDR3 protein: CSARSTSSYYEQYF
CDR3 DNA: TGCAGTGCTAGATCCACGTCCTCCTACTACGAGCAGTACTTC
D gene: .
clone size: few
J gene: TRBJ2-7
V gene: TRBV20-1
CDR3 length: 14

CDR3 protein: CASSPGTSGGVETQYF
CDR3 DNA: TGTGCCAGCAGCCCAGGGACTAGCGGGGGGGTAGAGACCCAGTACTTC
D gene: TRBD2
clone size: .
J gene: TRBJ2-5
V gene: TRBV4-2
CDR3 length: 16

CDR3 protein: CASSVGRGYGYTF
CDR3 DNA: TGTGCCAGCAGCGTAGGGAGGGGCTATGGCTACACCTTC
D gene: .
clone size: .
J gene: TRBJ1-2
V gene: TRBV9
CDR3 length: 13

CDR3 protein: CASSLDQGPYGYTF
CDR3 DNA: TGTGCCAGCAGTCTGGACCAAGGTCCCTATGGCTACACCTTC
D gene: .
clone size: .
J gene: TRBJ1-2
V gene: TRBV2
CDR3 length: 14

CDR3 protein: CASSWDRGSDTQYF
CDR3 DNA: TGTGCCAGCAGCTGGGACAGGGGGTCAGATACGCAGTATTTT
D gene: TRBD1
clone size: .
J gene: TRBJ2-3
V gene: TRBV5-6
CDR3 length: 14

CDR3 protein: CASSFFSSGLNADTQYF
CDR3 DNA: TGTGCCAGCAGCTTCTTTTCTAGCGGCCTTAACGCAGATACGCAGTATTTT
D gene: TRBD2
clone size: .
J gene: TRBJ2-3
V gene: TRBV7-9
CDR3 length: 17

CDR3 protein: CASGAPAGQGWDTQYF
CDR3 DNA: TGTGCTAGTGGCGCTCCGGCGGGTCAGGGCTGGGATACGCAGTATTTT
D gene: .
clone size: .
J gene: TRBJ2-3
V gene: TRBV12-5
CDR3 length: 16

CDR3 protein: CASSHTRGGETQYF
CDR3 DNA: TGTGCCAGCAGCCATACCCGGGGCGGAGAGACCCAGTACTTC
D gene: .
clone size: few
J gene: TRBJ2-5
V gene: TRBV3-1
CDR3 length: 14

CDR3 protein: CSAPRGETQYF
CDR3 DNA: TGCAGTGCTCCCAGGGGAGAGACCCAGTACTTC
D gene: .
clone size: .
J gene: TRBJ2-5
V gene: TRBV20-1
CDR3 length: 11

CDR3 protein: CASRFNRGRDEAFF
CDR3 DNA: TGCGCCAGCAGGTTTAACAGGGGGCGGGATGAAGCTTTCTTT
D gene: TRBD1
clone size: .
J gene: TRBJ1-1
V gene: TRBV5-1
CDR3 length: 14

CDR3 protein: CASSLKVTVALEQYF
CDR3 DNA: TGTGCCAGCAGTTTAAAGGTGACAGTGGCCTTGGAGCAGTACTTC
D gene: .
clone size: .
J gene: TRBJ2-7
V gene: TRBV28
CDR3 length: 15

CDR3 protein: CASSLAGQQETQYF
CDR3 DNA: TGCGCCAGCAGCTTGGCCGGTCAGCAAGAGACCCAGTACTTC
D gene: .
clone size: many
J gene: TRBJ2-5
V gene: TRBV5-1
CDR3 length: 14

CDR3 protein: CASSYSGGGYSPLHF
CDR3 DNA: TGTGCCAGCAGTTACTCGGGGGGAGGGTATTCACCCCTCCACTTT
D gene: .
clone size: .
J gene: TRBJ1-6
V gene: TRBV6-5
CDR3 length: 15

CDR3 protein: CASSRQSNTEAFF
CDR3 DNA: TGTGCCAGCAGCAGACAGTCGAACACTGAAGCTTTCTTT
D gene: .
clone size: many
J gene: TRBJ1-1
V gene: TRBV7-2
CDR3 length: 13

CDR3 protein: CASSLYGGYQETQYF
CDR3 DNA: TGCGCCAGCAGCTTGTATGGGGGGTATCAAGAGACCCAGTACTTC
D gene: .
clone size: .
J gene: TRBJ2-5
V gene: TRBV5-1
CDR3 length: 15

CDR3 protein: CAINGGYGYTF
CDR3 DNA: TGTGCCATCAACGGGGGCTATGGCTACACCTTC
D gene: .
clone size: .
J gene: TRBJ1-2
V gene: TRBV10-3
CDR3 length: 11

CDR3 protein: CASSFGGGGNTEAFF
CDR3 DNA: TGCGCCAGCAGCTTCGGGGGCGGGGGGAACACTGAAGCTTTCTTT
D gene: .
clone size: .
J gene: TRBJ1-1
V gene: TRBV5-1
CDR3 length: 15

CDR3 protein: CSVDGTATQETQYF
CDR3 DNA: TGCAGCGTTGACGGGACAGCTACCCAAGAGACCCAGTACTTC
D gene: TRBD1
clone size: few
J gene: TRBJ2-5
V gene: TRBV29-1
CDR3 length: 14

CDR3 protein: CASSLSGTPSSYNEQFF
CDR3 DNA: TGCGCCAGCAGCTTGAGTGGGACTCCCAGCTCCTACAATGAGCAGTTCTTC
D gene: .
clone size: few
J gene: TRBJ2-1
V gene: TRBV5-1
CDR3 length: 17

CDR3 protein: CSARYSNQPQHF
CDR3 DNA: TGCAGTGCTAGGTATAGCAATCAGCCCCAGCATTTT
D gene: .
clone size: .
J gene: TRBJ1-5
V gene: TRBV20-1
CDR3 length: 12

CDR3 protein: CASSKDRNYGYTF
CDR3 DNA: TGTGCCAGCAGCAAGGACAGGAACTATGGCTACACCTTC
D gene: TRBD1
clone size: .
J gene: TRBJ1-2
V gene: TRBV7-2
CDR3 length: 13

CDR3 protein: CASSHWRLAGEETQYF
CDR3 DNA: TGTGCCAGCAGCCACTGGCGACTAGCGGGGGAAGAGACCCAGTACTTC
D gene: TRBD2
clone size: .
J gene: TRBJ2-5
V gene: TRBV3-1
CDR3 length: 16

CDR3 protein: CSATPGQLYGYTF
CDR3 DNA: TGCAGTGCTACCCCGGGACAGCTCTATGGCTACACCTTC
D gene: TRBD1
clone size: .
J gene: TRBJ1-2
V gene: TRBV20-1
CDR3 length: 13

CDR3 protein: CASSAYRNEQFF
CDR3 DNA: TGTGCCAGCAGCGCTTACCGCAATGAGCAGTTCTTC
D gene: .
clone size: few
J gene: TRBJ2-1
V gene: TRBV4-2
CDR3 length: 12

CDR3 protein: CASREATYNEQFF
CDR3 DNA: TGTGCCAGCCGGGAGGCGACCTACAATGAGCAGTTCTTC
D gene: TRBD2
clone size: few
J gene: TRBJ2-1
V gene: TRBV2
CDR3 length: 13

CDR3 protein: CASSYWGEDGYTF
CDR3 DNA: TGTGCCAGCAGTTACTGGGGTGAGGATGGCTACACCTTC
D gene: .
clone size: few
J gene: TRBJ1-2
V gene: TRBV6-2/TRBV6-3
CDR3 length: 13

CDR3 protein: CASSPSGGGLYGYTF
CDR3 DNA: TGTGCCAGCTCACCGAGTGGCGGGGGGCTCTATGGCTACACCTTC
D gene: .
clone size: few
J gene: TRBJ1-2
V gene: TRBV18
CDR3 length: 15

CDR3 protein: CASSSDGFSGNTIYF
CDR3 DNA: TGTGCCAGCAGCTCCGACGGATTCTCTGGAAACACCATATATTTT
D gene: .
clone size: .
J gene: TRBJ1-3
V gene: TRBV28
CDR3 length: 15

CDR3 protein: CATSDRTSGGTDTQYF
CDR3 DNA: TGTGCCACCAGTGACAGGACTAGCGGGGGAACAGATACGCAGTATTTT
D gene: TRBD2
clone size: .
J gene: TRBJ2-3
V gene: TRBV24-1
CDR3 length: 16

CDR3 protein: CASSLAPQRGITDTQYF
CDR3 DNA: TGTGCCAGCAGCTTAGCGCCCCAGCGGGGGATCACAGATACGCAGTATTTT
D gene: TRBD2
clone size: .
J gene: TRBJ2-3
V gene: TRBV7-2
CDR3 length: 17

CDR3 protein: CASSSGGATGYEQYF
CDR3 DNA: TGTGCCAGCAGTAGCGGGGGGGCAACTGGGTACGAGCAGTACTTC
D gene: TRBD2
clone size: few
J gene: TRBJ2-7
V gene: TRBV2
CDR3 length: 15

CDR3 protein: CASSAGSLSSYEQYF
CDR3 DNA: TGTGCCAGCAGCGCGGGGTCGTTGAGCTCCTACGAGCAGTACTTC
D gene: .
clone size: .
J gene: TRBJ2-7
V gene: TRBV7-9
CDR3 length: 15